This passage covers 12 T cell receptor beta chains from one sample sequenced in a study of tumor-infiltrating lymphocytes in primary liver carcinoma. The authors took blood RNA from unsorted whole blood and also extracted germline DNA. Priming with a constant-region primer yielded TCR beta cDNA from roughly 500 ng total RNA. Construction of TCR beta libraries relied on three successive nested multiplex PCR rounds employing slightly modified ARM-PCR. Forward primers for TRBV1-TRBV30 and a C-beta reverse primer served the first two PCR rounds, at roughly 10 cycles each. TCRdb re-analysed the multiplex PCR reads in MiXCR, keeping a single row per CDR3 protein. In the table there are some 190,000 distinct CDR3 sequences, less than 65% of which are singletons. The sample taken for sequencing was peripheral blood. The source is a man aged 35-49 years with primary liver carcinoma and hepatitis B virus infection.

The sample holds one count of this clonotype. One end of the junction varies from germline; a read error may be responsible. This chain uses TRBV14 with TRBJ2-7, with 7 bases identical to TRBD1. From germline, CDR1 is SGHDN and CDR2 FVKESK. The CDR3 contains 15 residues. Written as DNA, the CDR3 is TGTGCCAGCAGCCAAGAAGGGGGCAGCTCCTACAAGCAGTACTTC. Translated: CASSQEGGSSYKQYF.

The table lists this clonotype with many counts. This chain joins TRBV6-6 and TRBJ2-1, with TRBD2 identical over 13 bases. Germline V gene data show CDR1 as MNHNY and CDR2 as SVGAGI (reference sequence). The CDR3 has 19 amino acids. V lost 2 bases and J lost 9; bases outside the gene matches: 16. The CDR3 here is CASSYPIFGGLAGKVEQFF. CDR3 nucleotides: TGTGCCAGCAGTTACCCTATCTTTGGGGGACTAGCGGGAAAGGTTGAGCAGTTCTTC.

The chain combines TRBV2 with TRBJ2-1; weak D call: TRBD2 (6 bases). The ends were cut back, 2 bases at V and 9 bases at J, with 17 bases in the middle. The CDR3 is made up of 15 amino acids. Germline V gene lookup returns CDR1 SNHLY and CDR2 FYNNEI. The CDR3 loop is CASSERNGLAFEQFF. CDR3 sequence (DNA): TGTGCCAGCAGTGAAAGGAACGGGCTAGCGTTTGAGCAGTTCTTC.

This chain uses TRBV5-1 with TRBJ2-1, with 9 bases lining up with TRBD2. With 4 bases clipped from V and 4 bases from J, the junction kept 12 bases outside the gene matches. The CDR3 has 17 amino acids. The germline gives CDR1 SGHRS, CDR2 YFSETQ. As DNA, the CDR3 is TGCGCCAGCAGCCCCGGGGGAGCGGGAGGTGTATACAATGAGCAGTTCTTC. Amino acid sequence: CASSPGGAGGVYNEQFF.

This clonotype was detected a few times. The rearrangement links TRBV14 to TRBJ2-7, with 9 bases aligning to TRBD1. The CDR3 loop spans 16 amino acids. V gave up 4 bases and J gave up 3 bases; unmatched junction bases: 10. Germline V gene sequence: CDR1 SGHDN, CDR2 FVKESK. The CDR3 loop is CASSRIGTGRNYEQYF. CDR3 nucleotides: TGTGCCAGCAGCCGAATCGGGACAGGGAGAAACTACGAGCAGTACTTC.

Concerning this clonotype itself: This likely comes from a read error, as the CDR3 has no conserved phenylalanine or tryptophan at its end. CDR3 in amino acids: CASSYSRAGKGYNEQFS. For the CDR3, the DNA is TGTGCCAGCAGTTACTCGAGGGCGGGTAAGGGTTACAATGAGCAGTTCTCC. The V gene is TRBV6-5, the J gene TRBJ2-1, with D perhaps TRBD2 (5 bases). V lost 0 bases, J lost 4 bases, and 16 bases lay in between. Germline assignment: CDR1 MNHEY and CDR2 SVGAGI. CDR3 size: 17 residues.

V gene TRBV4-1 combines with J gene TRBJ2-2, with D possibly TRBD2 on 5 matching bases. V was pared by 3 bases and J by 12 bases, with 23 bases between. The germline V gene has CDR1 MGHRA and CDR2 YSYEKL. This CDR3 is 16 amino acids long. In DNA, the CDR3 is TGCGCCAGCAGCCAGGGGAGTGAGAACCGGAGAGGGAAGCTGTTTTTT. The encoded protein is CASSQGSENRRGKLFF.

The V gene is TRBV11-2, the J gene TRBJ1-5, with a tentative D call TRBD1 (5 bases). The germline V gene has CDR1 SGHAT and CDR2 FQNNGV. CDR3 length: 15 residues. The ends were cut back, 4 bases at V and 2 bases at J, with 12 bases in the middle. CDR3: CASSWGFMGNQPQHF. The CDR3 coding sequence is TGTGCCAGCAGCTGGGGGTTCATGGGCAATCAGCCCCAGCATTTT.

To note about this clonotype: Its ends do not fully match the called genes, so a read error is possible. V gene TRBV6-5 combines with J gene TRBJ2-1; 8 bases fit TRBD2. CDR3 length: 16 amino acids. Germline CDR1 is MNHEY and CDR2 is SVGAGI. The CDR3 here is CANSYRAGEAYNEQFF. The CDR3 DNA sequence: TGTGCCAACAGTTACCGAGCGGGGGAGGCCTACAATGAGCAGTTCTTC.

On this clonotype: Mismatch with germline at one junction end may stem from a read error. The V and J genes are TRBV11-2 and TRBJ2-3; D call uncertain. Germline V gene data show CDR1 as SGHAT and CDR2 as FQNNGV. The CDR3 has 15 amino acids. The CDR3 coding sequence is TGTGCCAGCAGCTTAAATCGCCTGAACACAGATATGCAGTATTTT. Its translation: CASSLNRLNTDMQYF.

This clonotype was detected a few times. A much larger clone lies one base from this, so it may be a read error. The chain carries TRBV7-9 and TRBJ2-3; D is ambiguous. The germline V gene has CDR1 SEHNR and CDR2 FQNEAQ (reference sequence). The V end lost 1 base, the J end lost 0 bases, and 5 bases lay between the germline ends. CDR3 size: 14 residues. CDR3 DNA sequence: TGTGCCAGCAGCTTAGACCAGAGCACAGATACGCAGTATTTT. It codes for CASSLDQSTDTQYF.

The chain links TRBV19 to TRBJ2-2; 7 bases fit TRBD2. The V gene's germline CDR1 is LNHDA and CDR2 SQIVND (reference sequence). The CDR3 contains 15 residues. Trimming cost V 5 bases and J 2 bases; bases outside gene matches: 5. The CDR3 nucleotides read TGTGCCAGTAGTCCTGGACTAGAAAACACCGGGGAGCTGTTTTTT. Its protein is CASSPGLENTGELFF.